These T cell receptor beta chains were read from a single sample in a study of response to subunit inactivated influenza vaccine. TCRdb reprocessed the RT-PCR reads with MiXCR, giving one entry per CDR3 protein. This table has fewer than 650,000 distinct CDR3 sequences, approximately 13% appearing once. This specimen consisted of PBMCs from blood, obtained 45 days after vaccination. The receptors derive from a man aged 50 to 59 who received an inactivated influenza vaccine. Both conserved end residues are part of each CDR3. A D gene is named only where the DNA matches it firmly. The size of a clone is reported for some rows only, either as once, few or many, or as a class for expanded clones.

D: TRBD2
J: TRBJ2-3
size: few
V: TRBV7-2
CDR3: CASSRTSGRVTDTQYF
DNA: TGTGCCAGCAGCCGGACTAGCGGGAGGGTCACAGATACGCAGTATTTT

D: TRBD2
J: TRBJ2-1
size: .
V: TRBV7-8
CDR3: CASSLVATSGSLGSRNEQFF
DNA: TGTGCCAGCAGCTTAGTTGCGACTAGCGGGAGTCTTGGGTCGAGGAATGAGCAGTTCTTC

D: .
J: TRBJ2-2
size: .
V: TRBV19
CDR3: CASSIGLVKSTGELFF
DNA: TGTGCCAGTAGTATAGGACTAGTCAAGAGCACCGGGGAGCTGTTTTTT

D: TRBD1
J: TRBJ1-2
size: .
V: TRBV27
CDR3: CASSSGQGAKVSGYTF
DNA: TGTGCCAGCAGTTCGGGACAGGGGGCGAAGGTCTCTGGCTACACCTTC

D: .
J: TRBJ2-7
size: .
V: TRBV5-1
CDR3: CASSRVIGTTGTYEQYF
DNA: TGCGCCAGCAGCCGCGTCATTGGAACCACTGGGACTTACGAGCAGTACTTC

D: .
J: TRBJ2-7
size: few
V: TRBV30
CDR3: CAWSKGSEQYF
DNA: TGTGCCTGGAGTAAAGGGTCCGAGCAGTACTTC

D: TRBD1
J: TRBJ2-1
size: .
V: TRBV6-5
CDR3: CASSSTTGALGNEQFF
DNA: TGTGCCAGCAGTTCCACGACAGGGGCCCTGGGGAATGAGCAGTTCTTC

D: TRBD1
J: TRBJ2-1
size: .
V: TRBV12-3/TRBV12-4
CDR3: CASSLGGTGVYNEQFF
DNA: TGTGCCAGCAGTTTAGGCGGGACAGGGGTCTACAATGAGCAGTTCTTC

D: .
J: TRBJ2-7
size: .
V: TRBV4-3
CDR3: CASSQEASHEQYF
DNA: TGCGCCAGCAGCCAAGAGGCTAGTCACGAGCAGTACTTC

D: TRBD1
J: TRBJ2-7
size: many
V: TRBV20-1
CDR3: CSANAGGYEQYF
DNA: TGCAGTGCTAACGCAGGGGGCTACGAGCAGTACTTC

D: .
J: TRBJ2-7
size: .
V: TRBV10-2
CDR3: CASLGEESYEQYF
DNA: TGCGCCAGCCTCGGGGAGGAGTCTTACGAGCAGTACTTC

D: .
J: TRBJ2-3
size: few
V: TRBV7-8
CDR3: CASSLTRGRPDTQYF
DNA: TGTGCCAGCAGCTTAACGCGGGGGCGCCCCGATACGCAGTATTTT

D: TRBD1
J: TRBJ2-5
size: few
V: TRBV13
CDR3: CASSSRTQTGEWETQYF
DNA: TGTGCCAGCAGCTCCCGAACGCAAACAGGGGAGTGGGAGACCCAGTACTTC

D: .
J: TRBJ2-3
size: .
V: TRBV7-8
CDR3: CASSLIAYTDTQYF
DNA: TGTGCCAGCAGCTTAATAGCGTACACAGATACGCAGTATTTT

D: TRBD2
J: TRBJ2-1
size: few
V: TRBV7-9
CDR3: CASSDPLAGHSYNEQFF
DNA: TGTGCCAGCAGCGACCCCTTAGCGGGCCACTCCTACAATGAGCAGTTCTTC

D: .
J: TRBJ1-1
size: .
V: TRBV20-1
CDR3: CSARSGVEAFF
DNA: TGCAGTGCTAGATCGGGGGTTGAAGCTTTCTTT

D: .
J: TRBJ2-3
size: many
V: TRBV7-9
CDR3: CASSLVLGGTDTQYF
DNA: TGTGCCAGCAGCTTGGTATTAGGCGGGACAGATACGCAGTATTTT

D: TRBD1
J: TRBJ2-3
size: few
V: TRBV20-1
CDR3: CSAADRGRYF
DNA: TGCAGTGCTGCCGACAGGGGAAGGTATTTT

D: .
J: TRBJ2-3
size: .
V: TRBV5-6
CDR3: CASSFTGTDTQYF
DNA: TGTGCCAGCAGCTTTACCGGCACAGATACGCAGTATTTT

D: TRBD2
J: TRBJ2-1
size: .
V: TRBV20-1
CDR3: CSALREGLIHEQFF
DNA: TGCAGTGCTCTACGGGAGGGCCTTATTCATGAGCAGTTCTTC

D: .
J: TRBJ1-2
size: many
V: TRBV12-3/TRBV12-4
CDR3: CATKPSVSGFYGYTF
DNA: TGTGCCACCAAACCTTCTGTGAGTGGTTTCTATGGCTACACCTTC

D: .
J: TRBJ2-7
size: few
V: TRBV7-9
CDR3: CASSRLDSIANEQYF
DNA: TGTGCCAGCAGCCGCTTGGACAGTATAGCCAACGAGCAGTACTTC

D: .
J: TRBJ1-1
size: many
V: TRBV12-3/TRBV12-4
CDR3: CASSPSGIQGAEAFF
DNA: TGTGCCAGCAGTCCAAGCGGCATCCAGGGCGCTGAAGCTTTCTTT

D: TRBD1
J: TRBJ2-6
size: .
V: TRBV11-2
CDR3: CASSAWTGTGANVLTF
DNA: TGTGCCAGCAGCGCTTGGACAGGGACTGGGGCCAACGTCCTGACTTTC

D: .
J: TRBJ1-2
size: .
V: TRBV5-1
CDR3: CASSNDGYYGYTF
DNA: TGCGCCAGCAGCAACGACGGGTACTATGGCTACACCTTC

D: TRBD1
J: TRBJ1-6
size: many
V: TRBV20-1
CDR3: CSAYGQGSAPLHF
DNA: TGCAGTGCCTATGGACAGGGGTCGGCACCCCTCCACTTT

D: .
J: TRBJ2-4
size: few
V: TRBV20-1
CDR3: CSVEDRAKNIQYF
DNA: TGCAGTGTTGAGGACCGAGCCAAAAACATTCAGTACTTC

D: .
J: TRBJ2-1
size: .
V: TRBV7-9
CDR3: CASSVPRGSYNEQFF
DNA: TGTGCCAGCAGCGTGCCGAGGGGGTCCTACAATGAGCAGTTCTTC

D: .
J: TRBJ2-7
size: .
V: TRBV5-1
CDR3: CASSLDGVSYEQYF
DNA: TGCGCCAGCAGCTTGGACGGGGTCTCCTACGAGCAGTACTTC

D: .
J: TRBJ2-5
size: .
V: TRBV5-1
CDR3: CASSLSAGRSQETQYF
DNA: TGCGCCAGCAGCTTGTCTGCGGGCAGGAGCCAAGAGACCCAGTACTTC

D: .
J: TRBJ1-1
size: .
V: TRBV6-2/TRBV6-3
CDR3: CASSYLWLENTEAFF
DNA: TGTGCCAGCAGTTATCTTTGGCTCGAGAACACTGAAGCTTTCTTT

D: .
J: TRBJ2-2
size: many
V: TRBV7-2
CDR3: CASSFGRGGELFF
DNA: TGTGCCAGCAGCTTCGGACGCGGCGGGGAGCTGTTTTTT

D: .
J: TRBJ2-7
size: .
V: TRBV7-3
CDR3: CASSSSAGREQYF
DNA: TGTGCCAGCAGCTCATCCGCAGGGCGCGAGCAGTACTTC

D: TRBD1
J: TRBJ2-1
size: .
V: TRBV20-1
CDR3: CSAQTGGLNNEQFF
DNA: TGCAGTGCTCAGACAGGGGGCCTCAACAATGAGCAGTTCTTC

D: .
J: TRBJ2-1
size: few
V: TRBV12-3/TRBV12-4
CDR3: CASSPIGNEQFF
DNA: TGTGCCAGCAGCCCAATAGGGAATGAGCAGTTCTTC

D: TRBD2
J: TRBJ2-1
size: .
V: TRBV13
CDR3: CAFSPGLAGGPTLNEQFF
DNA: TGTGCCTTCAGCCCGGGACTAGCGGGAGGGCCTACATTAAATGAGCAGTTCTTC